This entry lists 25 T cell receptor beta chains sequenced from one sample in a study of shared T cell receptors in the human thymus. Method: immunoSEQ multiplex PCR; TCRdb's copy keeps in-frame clones and lacks some. This sample carries 500,000 to 850,000 clones, about 87% of them seen once, and the ten largest clones take just under 0.0095%. The sample was also reused in another study, on human thymus T cells.

Sequencing input: thymocytes. Receptor source: a boy in the first two years of life with a congenital heart defect.

V and J are TRBV2 and TRBJ1-2, with 8 bases that match TRBD1. Germline CDR1 reads SNHLY; CDR2 reads FYNNEI. V lost 3 bases, J lost 7 bases, and 7 bases stayed unmatched. CDR3 length equals 14 residues. CDR3: CASSDPDRAGGYTF. CDR3 sequence (DNA): TGTGCCAGCAGTGACCCGGACAGGGCGGGTGGCTACACCTTC.

The chain carries TRBV5-8 and TRBJ1-5, with 9 bases aligning to TRBD1. Trimming cost V 4 bases and J 0 bases; bases outside gene matches: 11. CDR1 and CDR2 (germline): SGHTS, YDEGEE. The CDR3 length is 18 residues. The DNA of the CDR3 is TGTGCCAGCAGCCCGCGACAGGGGGTGGGGGATAGCAATCAGCCCCAGCATTTT. It codes for CASSPRQGVGDSNQPQHF.

V gene TRBV28 combines with J gene TRBJ2-1; unclear D gene. The V and J ends lost 5 bases and 5 bases respectively, with 4 bases between them. The CDR3 extends over 11 amino acids. CDR1 is MDHEN, CDR2 SYDVKM, per germline. The CDR3 reads CASSQDNEQFF. For the CDR3, the DNA is TGTGCCAGCAGTCAGGACAATGAGCAGTTCTTC.

This clone has just a few counts. The J gene is TRBJ2-7, the V gene TRBV6-1, with 8 bases identical to TRBD1. The V gene's germline CDR1 is MNHNS and CDR2 SASEGT. V shed 10 bases and J 1 base; nucleotides not matched to a gene: 12. CDR3 length: 15 amino acids. Here the CDR3 DNA reads TGTGCCACCAAATGGGGCGGACAGGGATCCTACGAGCAGTACTTC. Its translation is CATKWGGQGSYEQYF.

The chain combines TRBV6-5 with TRBJ2-7; the D gene is possibly TRBD1 (6 bases). V shed 7 bases and J shed 4 bases, with 20 bases lying between them. CDR1 and CDR2 from the germline V gene are MNHEY and SVGAGI. The CDR3 covers 15 residues. CDR3 DNA: TGTGCCAGCACCCCCGGGCGGTACAGGGCTTACGAGCAGTACTTC. This encodes CASTPGRYRAYEQYF.

The chain links TRBV19 to TRBJ1-2; 9 bases fit TRBD1. The CDR3 is 16 residues long. CDR1 and CDR2 from the germline V gene are LNHDA and SQIVND (reference sequence). Trimming at V came to 6 bases and at J to 8 bases, leaving 16 bases not matched to a gene. This CDR3 reads CASSPGQGRRARGYTF. CDR3 sequence (DNA): TGTGCCAGTAGCCCCGGACAGGGGAGAAGAGCGAGGGGCTACACCTTC.

The rearrangement joins TRBV10-1 to TRBJ2-7, with a weak D call TRBD1 (5 bases). Germline V gene lookup returns CDR1 WNHNN and CDR2 SYGVQD (reference sequence). The CDR3 consists of 11 residues. With 6 bases removed from V and 12 bases from J, the gap between germline ends came to 15 bases. The CDR3 bases are TGCGCCAGCAGCGAAATCAACAGGCTGTACTTC. Its protein product is CASSEINRLYF.

V usage is TRBV28 and J usage is TRBJ2-1; TRBD2 aligns across 11 bases. CDR1 is MDHEN, CDR2 SYDVKM, per germline. The V and J ends lost 5 bases and 5 bases, in that order; junction bases with no gene match: 14. The CDR3 spans 18 residues. The CDR3 DNA reads TGTGCCAGCAGTCCGCCCAAATCACTAGCGGGAGTTAACAATGAGCAGTTCTTC. Translation gives CASSPPKSLAGVNNEQFF. Full variable domain (remainder filled in from reference TRBV28 and TRBJ2-1): DVKVTQSSRYLVKRTGEKVFLECVQDMDHENMFWYRQDPGLGLRLIYFSYDVKMKEKGDIPEGYSVSREKKERFSLILESASTNQTSMYLCASSPPKSLAGVNNEQFFGPGTRLTVL.

This clone appeared a single time. This sequence joins TRBV27 and TRBJ2-3, with 9 positions matching TRBD2. The length of the CDR3 is 17 residues. J was trimmed by 5 bases and V by 5 bases; bases with no gene match: 14. Germline lookup yields CDR1 MNHEY and CDR2 SMNVEV (reference sequence). CDR3 sequence reads: CASSPLIRRGGQDTQYF. The CDR3 DNA reads TGTGCCAGCAGTCCGCTGATTCGGCGGGGGGGCCAAGATACGCAGTATTTT.

J is TRBJ2-1 and V is TRBV7-6, with D possibly matching TRBD1 (5 bases). The germline V gene encodes CDR1 SGHVS and CDR2 FNYEAQ. V was pared by 1 base and J by 2 bases, with 9 bases between. The CDR3 contains 15 residues. The CDR3 DNA reads TGTGCCAGCAGCTTAGAAGGGGCCACCTACAATGAGCAGTTCTTC. Translating it yields CASSLEGATYNEQFF.

J is TRBJ2-1 and V is TRBV9, with 8 positions matching TRBD2. CDR1 SGDLS and CDR2 YYNGEE come from the germline V gene. CDR3 length equals 16 residues. With V trimmed by 3 bases and J by 5 bases, 10 bases remained unmatched. CDR3 in DNA: TGTGCCAGCAGCGACTCCCTGACTAGCGCGGACAATGAGCAGTTCTTC. Translating gives CASSDSLTSADNEQFF.

The gene calls are TRBV4-2 and TRBJ1-4; no reliable D call. The CDR3 runs to 12 residues. Trimming pared 5 bases from V and 4 bases from J, leaving 5 bases between. In germline, CDR1 is LGHNA, CDR2 YNFKEQ. The CDR3 region has the DNA TGTGCCAGCAGCTTATATAATGAAAAACTGTTTTTT. Encoded protein: CASSLYNEKLFF.

V is TRBV5-6 and J is TRBJ2-1; weak D call: TRBD1 (6 bases). CDR3 length equals 14 residues. In germline, CDR1 is SGHDT, CDR2 YYEEEE. V dropped 4 bases and J dropped 8 bases, with 16 bases sitting between them. CDR3 residues: CASSRDKKSYEQFF. The CDR3 nucleotides read TGTGCCAGCAGCCGGGACAAGAAGTCCTATGAGCAGTTCTTC.

This clone has a single count. The rearrangement joins TRBV20-1 to TRBJ2-1; D remains ambiguous. Germline V CDR1 and CDR2: DFQATT, SNEGSKA (reference sequence). V gave up 6 bases and J gave up 13 bases, with 13 bases separating them. This CDR3 spans 10 amino acids. The CDR3 reads CSAPQNIQFF. In nucleotides, the CDR3 is TGCAGTGCCCCCCAGAATATACAGTTCTTC.

This clone was detected only a few times. The chain employs TRBV28 and TRBJ1-3; D is uncertain. Germline V CDR1 and CDR2: MDHEN, SYDVKM. This CDR3 has 16 amino acids. Trimming took off 2 bases at V and 0 bases at J, with 11 bases between the two ends. Written as DNA, the CDR3 is TGTGCCAGCAGTTTAGAGCAGGCCCGCTCTGGAAACACCATATATTTT. It translates to CASSLEQARSGNTIYF.

The J gene is TRBJ2-1, the V gene TRBV5-6, with TRBD1 identical over 10 bases. Trimming removed 3 bases from V and 6 bases from J; junction bases left unmatched: 12. Germline loops: CDR1 SGHDT, CDR2 YYEEEE. CDR3 length equals 17 residues. The CDR3 coding sequence is TGTGCCAGCAGCTATGACGAGACAGGGGGCGCAATCAATGAGCAGTTCTTC. It yields the protein CASSYDETGGAINEQFF.

Here the CDR3 DNA reads TGTGCCTGGAGTGTGGGACAGGGGGCTTGGCGGGAGGAGGAAAGGAATGAGCAGTTCTTC. Amino acid sequence: CAWSVGQGAWREEERNEQFF. V gene TRBV30 combines with J gene TRBJ2-1, with TRBD1 identical over 12 bases. The V and J ends lost 0 bases and 7 bases, in that order; junction bases with no gene match: 19. CDR1 and CDR2 from the germline V gene are GTSNPN and SVGIG (reference sequence). This CDR3 has 20 residues.

V is TRBV30 and J is TRBJ2-6, with D perhaps TRBD1 (6 bases). Trimming cost V 2 bases and J 2 bases, with 7 bases left between them. Germline assignment: CDR1 GTSNPN and CDR2 SVGIG (reference sequence). There are 14 residues in the CDR3. The CDR3 reads CAWSPGAGANVLTF. CDR3 sequence (DNA): TGTGCCTGGAGTCCAGGGGCTGGGGCCAACGTCCTGACTTTC.

This rearrangement joins TRBV29-1 to TRBJ2-1; TRBD2 is a possible D gene (7 bases). Trimming cost V 7 bases and J 7 bases, with 38 bases left between them. The germline V gene encodes CDR1 SQVTM and CDR2 ANQGSEA. CDR3 length equals 20 residues. CDR3: CSAEGRVNGGLGGLGNEQFF. DNA of the CDR3: TGCAGCGCCGAGGGGAGGGTGAATGGGGGATTGGGGGGGCTAGGAAATGAGCAGTTCTTC.

This clone was seen more than once but under ten times. The chain couples TRBV30 to TRBJ1-1; a weak D match, TRBD1 (6 bases). Germline CDR1 is GTSNPN and CDR2 is SVGIG (reference sequence). This CDR3 is built from 12 residues. Between the trimmed V and J ends, which lost 5 bases and 1 base, there was a span of 8 bases. This chain's CDR3 is CAWSGQNTEAFF. CDR3 DNA: TGTGCCTGGTCGGGACAGAACACTGAAGCTTTCTTT.

This chain joins TRBV30 and TRBJ2-7; 11 nucleotides align to TRBD2. V shed 0 bases and J 3 bases; nucleotides not matched to a gene: 10. The CDR3 has 17 residues. Germline-derived CDR1 and CDR2 are GTSNPN and SVGIG (reference sequence). CDR3 coding DNA: TGTGCCTGGAGTGTACCCCTAGCGGGAGGCCCCAACTACGAGCAGTACTTC. It translates to CAWSVPLAGGPNYEQYF.

This chain joins TRBV28 and TRBJ1-2, with no clear D. V was pared by 1 base and J by 4 bases, with 10 bases between. The CDR3 loop spans 14 amino acids. Per the germline V gene, CDR1 is MDHEN and CDR2 is SYDVKM. CDR3 protein: CASSLSSGFYGYTF. In DNA form, the CDR3 reads TGTGCCAGCAGTTTATCCTCGGGGTTCTATGGCTACACCTTC.

The V and J genes are TRBV28 and TRBJ1-4; D unresolved. The CDR3 is made up of 14 amino acids. V was cut by 3 bases and J by 8 bases, with 13 bases left in between. Germline V lookup: CDR1 MDHEN, CDR2 SYDVKM. The CDR3 loop reads CASSFDKSGEKLFF. The CDR3, as DNA: TGTGCCAGCAGTTTTGATAAATCGGGAGAAAAACTGTTTTTT. Supplemented by reference TRBV28 and TRBJ1-4, the full variable domain reads DVKVTQSSRYLVKRTGEKVFLECVQDMDHENMFWYRQDPGLGLRLIYFSYDVKMKEKGDIPEGYSVSREKKERFSLILESASTNQTSMYLCASSFDKSGEKLFFGSGTQLSVL.

This chain links TRBV2 with TRBJ2-7, with 7 bases fitting TRBD1. J gave up 2 bases and V 8 bases, and 12 bases lay outside the gene matches. The CDR3 totals 15 residues. Germline V gene data show CDR1 as SNHLY and CDR2 as FYNNEI. CDR3: CASFLRTGHTYEQYF. In nucleotides, the CDR3 is TGTGCCAGCTTTCTACGGACAGGACATACCTACGAGCAGTACTTC.

The CDR3 region is CASKGDTIYF. The CDR3, as DNA: TGCGCCAGCAAGGGAGACACCATATATTTT. The V and J genes are TRBV10-2 and TRBJ1-3; no firm D call. The V gene lost 7 bases and the J gene lost 8 bases, with 6 bases spanning the gap. Germline V lookup: CDR1 WSHSY, CDR2 SAAADI. The CDR3 runs to 10 residues.